This is a list of T cell receptor beta chains from one sample in a study of blood T cell repertoires in COVID-19. Sequencing used immunoSEQ multiplex PCR; TCRdb keeps in-frame clones, though not all of them. The sample lists 240,000 or so clones; more than 80% were seen once. What was sequenced was PBMCs or T cells enriched from blood (not recorded which). These receptors all come from a man aged 45 to 65 who had been exposed to COVID-19. Both conserved end residues are part of each CDR3. The D gene is left open where the match is weak. Some rows have no size entry. The others give once, few or many, or a class for an expanded clone.

>16|TRBV5-1|once|.|TRBJ2-3
CASSLGGGDSTDTQYF
TGCGCCAGCAGCTTGGGGGGCGGAGATAGCACAGATACGCAGTATTTT
>14|TRBV6-5|.|.|TRBJ2-7
CASSYRILGGEQYF
TGTGCCAGCAGTTACCGAATCCTAGGTGGAGAGCAGTACTTC
>15|TRBV5-1|.|TRBD1|TRBJ2-7
CASSSTKTGGYEQYF
TGCGCCAGCAGCTCAACAAAGACAGGGGGATACGAGCAGTACTTC
>13|TRBV6-5|.|.|TRBJ1-1
CASRITGNTEAFF
TGTGCCAGCAGGATAACAGGGAACACTGAAGCTTTCTTT
>14|TRBV6-1|.|TRBD2|TRBJ2-5
CASSESWEGETQYF
TGTGCCAGCAGTGAATCCTGGGAGGGGGAGACCCAGTACTTC
>15|TRBV18|.|TRBD1|TRBJ1-1
CASSPGTGRNTEAFF
TGTGCCAGCTCACCCGGGACAGGGAGGAACACTGAAGCTTTCTTT
>16|TRBV2|.|.|TRBJ2-3
CASSDGRGSLGDTQYF
TGTGCCAGCAGTGATGGCAGGGGTAGTCTCGGAGATACGCAGTATTTT
>17|TRBV7-3|.|TRBD1|TRBJ1-1
CASSLNPTGALATEAFF
TGTGCCAGCAGCTTAAACCCCACAGGGGCCCTGGCCACTGAAGCTTTCTTT
>16|TRBV14|once|TRBD1|TRBJ1-6
CASSTDRVSYNSPLHF
TGTGCCAGCAGCACTGACAGGGTGAGTTATAATTCACCCCTCCACTTT
>13|TRBV5-1|.|TRBD1|TRBJ2-3
CASSLEGGDTQYF
TGCGCCAGCAGCCTGGAAGGGGGCGATACGCAGTATTTT
>13|TRBV6-5|.|.|TRBJ1-5
CASSSPGESPQHF
TGTGCCAGCAGTTCCCCGGGTGAGAGCCCCCAGCATTTT
>15|TRBV25-1|.|.|TRBJ1-6
CASSAYATDNSPLHF
TGTGCCAGCAGTGCCTACGCGACAGATAATTCACCCCTCCACTTT
>13|TRBV5-4|.|.|TRBJ1-1
CASSLRGLTEAFF
TGTGCCAGCAGTCTGAGGGGACTCACTGAAGCTTTCTTT
>14|TRBV4-1|.|TRBD1|TRBJ2-7
CASSLRTGIHEQYF
TGCGCCAGCAGCCTGAGGACAGGGATACACGAGCAGTACTTC
>15|TRBV5-1|once|TRBD2|TRBJ2-5
CASSRSGTNQGTQYF
TGCGCCAGCAGCCGCTCCGGGACTAACCAAGGGACCCAGTACTTC
>15|TRBV18|.|.|TRBJ1-1
CASSSRPDPDTEAFF
TGTGCCAGCTCATCTAGACCCGACCCGGACACTGAAGCTTTCTTT
>17|TRBV27|.|.|TRBJ2-3
CASTNALSSDSTDTQYF
TGTGCCAGCACCAATGCCCTATCTAGCGACAGCACAGATACGCAGTATTTT
>14|TRBV19|.|.|TRBJ1-3
CASSAQGSGNTIYF
TGTGCCAGTAGCGCCCAGGGCTCTGGAAACACCATATATTTT
>11|TRBV28|.|.|TRBJ2-4
CASRLGVIQYF
TGTGCCAGCAGGCTGGGAGTTATTCAGTACTTC